This T cell receptor beta chain was recorded in a study of T cells in pancreatic ductal adenocarcinoma. General study findings and limits: Blood had more productive templates and approximately 8-fold more unique clonotypes than tumor. No significant tumor-blood clonality difference; means were about 0.1 and 0.065. Results skew toward the minority of patients with early-stage disease.

In regard to this clone: The antigen is undetermined.

No neoadjuvant therapy was given to the selected pancreatic ductal adenocarcinoma patients before their surgery. The CDR3 sequence is 15 residues long. The V gene's germline CDR1 is SGHKS and CDR2 YYEKEE (reference sequence). V was trimmed by 1 base and J by 0 bases, leaving 8 bases between them. The repertoire was sequenced with immunoSEQ multiplex PCR; TCRdb's copy has only in-frame clones and lacks some. Found here are around 9,300 clones, roughly 91% of them singletons; the top ten hold less than 4%. This sequence joins TRBV5-5 and TRBJ1-3, with no clear D. Sequencing was done on a sample of PBMCs. The clonotype originates from a human donor with pancreatic ductal adenocarcinoma. For the CDR3, the DNA is TGTGCCAGCAGCTTGTGGGCCAACTCTGGAAACACCATATATTTT. The encoded protein is CASSLWANSGNTIYF.